One sample yielded the 15 T cell receptor beta chains listed below, sequenced in a study of T cells in Graves' hyperthyroidism and ophthalmopathy. TCR beta CDR3 regions were amplified from RNA transcripts. The HTBI set primed first-round TCR CDR3 RT-PCR. MiXCR, applied by TCRdb to the multiplex PCR reads, yields one record per CDR3 protein. The table records almost 500,000 distinct CDR3 sequences, 20% to 25% of them present only once. The specimen was blood. These receptors were taken from an older woman with Graves' ophthalmopathy.

CDR3 loop: CASSPWKDYGYTF. The CDR3 DNA sequence: TGTGCCAGCAGTCCTTGGAAGGACTATGGCTACACCTTC. The gene calls are TRBV12-3 or TRBV12-4 and TRBJ1-2; D not resolved. There are 13 residues in the CDR3. Trimming removed 5 bases at V and 3 bases at J, with 10 bases between.

This clonotype has more than one count but fewer than ten. The chain uses TRBV6-1 and TRBJ2-7, with 7 bases identical to TRBD1. V trimming: 3 bases; J trimming: 2 bases; junction bases outside the gene matches: 4. In germline, CDR1 is MNHNS, CDR2 SASEGT. CDR3 size: 14 residues. CDR3 amino acids: CASSDRDRTYEQYF. DNA of the CDR3: TGTGCCAGCAGTGACCGGGACAGAACCTACGAGCAGTACTTC.

This clonotype was seen a handful of times. V gene TRBV20-1 combines with J gene TRBJ2-7; the D gene is possibly TRBD2 (5 bases). The V end lost 5 bases, the J end lost 3 bases, and 17 bases lay between the germline ends. Germline CDR1 and CDR2: DFQATT and SNEGSKA (reference sequence). The CDR3 has 14 residues. CDR3 in DNA: TGCAGTGCTGCCTCAGCGGTTAACCTCTACGAGCAGTACTTC. Its translation is CSAASAVNLYEQYF.

In its sample, this clonotype was seen a few times. The chain uses TRBV2 and TRBJ1-3, with a possible D match to TRBD1 (5 bases). Germline assignment: CDR1 SNHLY and CDR2 FYNNEI. The CDR3 totals 12 residues. The germline V and J ends were trimmed by 11 bases and 4 bases, with 12 bases remaining between them. Here the CDR3 DNA reads TGTGCCTCTAAGGGGTTAGGAAACACCATATATTTT. It is translated as CASKGLGNTIYF.

In its sample, this clonotype was seen a few times. The V call is TRBV11-3, the J call TRBJ2-7; 13 bases line up with TRBD2. The CDR3 runs 16 residues. V shed 5 bases, J shed 3 bases, and the junction held 7 bases outside the gene matches. Germline-derived CDR1 and CDR2 are SGHNT and YENEEA. DNA of the CDR3: TGTGCCAGCAGCCCCGGACTAGCGGGAGAGTACTACGAGCAGTACTTC. Residues: CASSPGLAGEYYEQYF.

This clonotype came up many times. The V gene is TRBV7-9, the J gene TRBJ2-7; D is perhaps TRBD1 (5 bases). The V end lost 1 base, the J end lost 4 bases, and 11 bases lay between the germline ends. Germline V gene data show CDR1 as SEHNR and CDR2 as FQNEAQ (reference sequence). This CDR3 region has 14 residues. CDR3 nucleotides: TGTGCCAGCAGCTTAGAGGGGTCAAGATACGAGCAGTACTTC. Translation gives CASSLEGSRYEQYF.

This clonotype was detected only a few times. The rearrangement joins TRBV24-1 to TRBJ2-7, with D hard to call. Germline CDR1 KGHDR, CDR2 SFDVKD. This CDR3 comprises 11 residues. V was clipped by 8 bases and J by 5 bases, with 9 bases between them. The CDR3 region is CATNGNDEQYF. The DNA for the CDR3 is TGTGCCACCAACGGTAACGACGAGCAGTACTTC.

The chain links TRBV12-3 or TRBV12-4 to TRBJ1-1; possibly TRBD1 for D (5 bases). V was cut by 6 bases and J by 7 bases, with 15 bases left in between. The CDR3 runs to 13 residues. The CDR3 DNA reads as TGTGCCAGCAGCTGGGGTGGGGCCAGTGAAGCTTTCTTT. Translating it yields CASSWGGASEAFF.

This clonotype appeared a few times. The V call is TRBV10-1, the J call TRBJ1-5; D is possibly TRBD1 (6 bases). The V end lost 5 bases, the J end lost 5 bases, and 7 bases lay between the germline ends. From germline, CDR1 is WNHNN and CDR2 SYGVQD (reference sequence). The CDR3 sequence is 12 residues long. As DNA, the CDR3 is TGCGCCAGCAGTCCAGGGGATCAGCCCCAGCATTTT. Its protein product is CASSPGDQPQHF.

This clonotype was detected only a few times. This chain connects TRBV20-1 to TRBJ1-6; the D is unclear. The CDR3 runs 15 residues. Germline lookup yields CDR1 DFQATT and CDR2 SNEGSKA (reference sequence). The V end was cut by 3 bases, the J end by 2 bases, with 11 bases between. The CDR3 loop reads CSARDDTTYNSPLHF. The CDR3 DNA sequence: TGCAGTGCTAGGGATGATACAACCTATAATTCACCCCTCCACTTT.

This clonotype appeared a few times. This chain links TRBV6-2 or TRBV6-3 with TRBJ2-7; a weak D match, TRBD2 (6 bases). The CDR3 loop spans 13 amino acids. Trimming stripped 7 bases from V and 7 bases from J, with 17 bases between. Germline CDR1 is MNHEY and CDR2 is SVGEGT. The chain's CDR3 is CASIPGTQREQYF. The CDR3 DNA follows: TGTGCCAGCATCCCCGGGACTCAGAGGGAGCAGTACTTC.

There are a few counts of this clonotype. The chain recombines TRBV27 with TRBJ2-3; tentatively, D is TRBD2 (5 bases). CDR3 size: 16 residues. Looked up from germline, CDR1 is MNHEY and CDR2 is SMNVEV (reference sequence). Deletions cut 9 bases from V and 2 bases from J, with 21 bases between. The CDR3 nucleotides read TGTGCCAGTCCTAAACCCAGCGGAGGCTTCACAGATACGCAGTATTTT. Its translation: CASPKPSGGFTDTQYF.

This clonotype was seen only a few times. The V call is TRBV28, the J call TRBJ1-5; the D is unclear. Trimming shortened V by 5 bases and J by 4 bases, and 12 bases separated the two germline ends. CDR1 is MDHEN, CDR2 SYDVKM, per germline. The CDR3 sequence is 14 residues long. CDR3 coding DNA: TGTGCCAGCAGTGGCTTGACGGAAAATCAGCCCCAGCATTTT. This encodes CASSGLTENQPQHF.

This chain connects TRBV29-1 to TRBJ1-2; D is ambiguous. Germline lookup yields CDR1 SQVTM and CDR2 ANQGSEA. Deletions cut 7 bases from V and 4 bases from J, with 13 bases between. The CDR3 is made up of 12 amino acids. CDR3 nucleotides: TGCAGCGCAGAGCCCGACGGCTATGGCTACACCTTC. This gives the protein CSAEPDGYGYTF.

This clonotype was seen more than once but under ten times. The chain couples TRBV12-3 or TRBV12-4 to TRBJ2-4, with a possible D match to TRBD1 (5 bases). V was cut by 3 bases and J by 0 bases, with 9 bases left in between. This CDR3 is built from 15 residues. The DNA for the CDR3 is TGTGCCAGCAGTTTGTCAGGGCTAGCCAAAAACATTCAGTACTTC. As protein: CASSLSGLAKNIQYF.